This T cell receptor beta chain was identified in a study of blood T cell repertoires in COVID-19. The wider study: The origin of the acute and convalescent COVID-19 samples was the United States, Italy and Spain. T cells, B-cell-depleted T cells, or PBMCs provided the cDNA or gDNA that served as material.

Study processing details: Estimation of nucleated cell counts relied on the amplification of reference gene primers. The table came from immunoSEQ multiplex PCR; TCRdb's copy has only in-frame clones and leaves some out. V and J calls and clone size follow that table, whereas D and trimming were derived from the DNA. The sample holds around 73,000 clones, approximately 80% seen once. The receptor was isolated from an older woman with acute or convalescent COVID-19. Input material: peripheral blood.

In DNA, the CDR3 is TGTGCCAGTAGTCCCCGGACAGGGCGAACTCATTTAGGCAATCAGCCCCAGCATTTT. Its protein is CASSPRTGRTHLGNQPQHF. This chain connects TRBV19 to TRBJ1-5; TRBD1 agrees at 8 bases. CDR1 and CDR2 from the germline V gene are LNHDA and SQIVND (reference sequence). CDR3 length equals 19 residues. V shed 5 bases, J shed 2 bases, and the junction held 17 bases outside the gene matches. Full variable domain (missing parts from reference TRBV19 and TRBJ1-5): DGGITQSPKYLFRKEGQNVTLSCEQNLNHDAMYWYRQDPGQGLRLIYYSQIVNDFQKGDIAEGYSVSREKKESFPLTVTSAQKNPTAFYLCASSPRTGRTHLGNQPQHFGDGTRLSIL.